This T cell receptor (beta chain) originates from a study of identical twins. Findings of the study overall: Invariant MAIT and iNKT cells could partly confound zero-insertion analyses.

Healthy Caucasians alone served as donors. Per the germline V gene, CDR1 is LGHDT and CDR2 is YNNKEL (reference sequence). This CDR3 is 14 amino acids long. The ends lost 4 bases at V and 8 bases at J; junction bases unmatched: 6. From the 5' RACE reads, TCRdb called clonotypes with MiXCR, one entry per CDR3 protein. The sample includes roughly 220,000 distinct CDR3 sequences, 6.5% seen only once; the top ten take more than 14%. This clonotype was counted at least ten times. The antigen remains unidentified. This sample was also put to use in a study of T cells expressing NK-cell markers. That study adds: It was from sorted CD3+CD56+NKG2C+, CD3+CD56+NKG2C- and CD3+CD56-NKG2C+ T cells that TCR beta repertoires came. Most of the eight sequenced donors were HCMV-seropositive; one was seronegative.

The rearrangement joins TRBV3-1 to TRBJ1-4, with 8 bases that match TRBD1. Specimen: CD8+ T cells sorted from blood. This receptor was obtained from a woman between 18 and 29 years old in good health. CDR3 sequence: CASSPGTGGEKLFF. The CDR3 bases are TGTGCCAGCAGCCCCGGGACAGGAGGCGAAAAACTGTTTTTT.